This T cell receptor beta chain was found in a study of cytomegalovirus exposure and HLA in healthy donors. Study overall: The approximately 600 first-cohort repertoires shared a platform with the 120 or so validation repertoires, as reported in a later analysis.

Here immunoSEQ multiplex PCR was the method, and the copy in TCRdb shows in-frame clones only, minus some. The sample shows some 240,000 clones, around 86% of them seen only once. In regard to this clone: Its antigen remains unidentified.

This CDR3 contains 14 residues. Trimming removed 3 bases from V and 1 base from J; junction bases left unmatched: 3. Germline V gene data show CDR1 as SGHTS and CDR2 as YDEGEE. Findings and caveats of the study: Rare TCR sequences dominated, though some public TCRs recurred in many donors. Published work reported that the classifier diagnosed cytomegalovirus status with high specificity and sensitivity. It was found in a later analysis that first-cohort TCR clusters tended to co-occur in the 120 validation repertoires.

This chain links TRBV5-8 with TRBJ2-7; 8 nucleotides match TRBD2. The sequenced sample consisted of PBMCs. The origin of this receptor is a woman in her late teens or twenties in good health and CMV-seropositive. CDR3 in DNA: TGTGCCAGCAGCTGGGGCGGGAGGTCCTACGAGCAGTACTTC. This encodes CASSWGGRSYEQYF.